This TCR beta chain was identified during a study of metastatic and nonmetastatic thyroid tumors. Study overall: Blood and tumor or nodule tissue repertoires from malignant and benign thyroid patients were compared.

This clone was recorded many times. What it recognizes is unknown. Original processing notes: The study took CDR3 differences across clinicopathological groups and made a distant-metastasis classifier for papillary thyroid cancer from them. TCRdb used MiXCR to call clones anew from the PCR reads. These V and J calls are TCRdb output, not the study's own analysis. Of about 92,000 clones in the sample, under 15% are singletons; the top ten hold just over 3.5%. The entire patient cohort was treatment-naive prior to thyroid surgery. V lost 4 bases, J lost 3 bases, and 9 bases stayed unmatched. This CDR3 has 16 residues. Germline assignment: CDR1 KGHDR and CDR2 SFDVKD. Overall study findings and caveats: TCR beta diversity was reportedly significantly higher in malignant thyroid tumors than benign nodules, in blood and tumor.

Sequencing was performed on blood. The chain combines TRBV24-1 with TRBJ1-2; 8 bases are a match to TRBD1. This sequence originates from a female donor with papillary thyroid cancer or a benign thyroid nodule (not recorded which). Some clones in this sample may be carry-over from other donors' samples. In DNA form, the CDR3 reads TGTGCCACCAGTGACACACAGGGGGGAGTTTACTATGGCTACACCTTC. It yields the protein CATSDTQGGVYYGYTF.